This record covers a single T cell receptor (beta chain). During the collection period, no donor immune events like infections were recorded. This record belongs to a study of identifying expanded T cells in peripheral blood. Germline assignment: CDR1 SGHRS and CDR2 YFSETQ. CDR3 length equals 17 residues. Losses at the gene ends were 1 base for V and 1 base for J; bases not matched to a gene: 7. Data came from immunoSEQ multiplex PCR; TCRdb stores just in-frame clones and leaves some out. The sample contains about 91,000 clones, around nine tenths of which appear only once. Sequencing input: blood. This clonotype was sampled from a person aged 18 to 70 in good health. V is TRBV5-1 and J is TRBJ1-3; the match to TRBD1 covers 8 bases. This CDR3 reads CASSLNRQGKSGNTIYF. In nucleotides, the CDR3 is TGCGCCAGCAGCTTGAACCGACAGGGGAAGTCTGGAAACACCATATATTTT.